This TCR beta chain was found in a study of cytomegalovirus exposure and HLA in healthy donors. Trimming cost V 7 bases and J 5 bases, with 12 bases left between them. Germline CDR1 is SQVTM and CDR2 is ANQGSEA. The CDR3 consists of 12 residues. Assay used: immunoSEQ multiplex PCR; TCRdb lists only in-frame clones, some missing. The table records around 200,000 clones, roughly 81% of them present only once. The receptor comes from a woman aged 25 to 39 in good health and CMV-seronegative. Input material: PBMCs. The rearrangement uses TRBV29-1 and TRBJ2-1; D not resolved. The CDR3 here is CSATRLNNEQFF. CDR3 DNA sequence: TGCAGCGCGACACGGCTGAACAATGAGCAGTTCTTC.